The 22 T cell receptor beta chains below come from one sample, sequenced in a study of Graves' ophthalmopathy and Graves' hyperthyroidism. RNA transcripts served as template for amplifying TCR beta CDR3 sequences. An opening RT-PCR round employed HTBI primers and preceded a second-round multiplex PCR. TCRdb reprocessed the multiplex PCR reads with MiXCR, giving one entry per CDR3 protein. The table records about 400,000 distinct CDR3 sequences, 15% to 20% of them present only once. Material for sequencing was peripheral blood. The origin of the receptors is a woman in her late teens or twenties with Graves' ophthalmopathy.

This clonotype was counted many times. A single base separates this from a much larger clone, so it may be a read error. V gene TRBV6-5 combines with J gene TRBJ2-5; tentatively, D is TRBD1 (6 bases). CDR1 is MNHEY and CDR2 is SVGAGI in the germline V gene. The CDR3 runs 16 residues. The CDR3 coding sequence is TGTGCCTGCAGTTACTCGGTCTGGACAGCTAAAGAGACCCAGTACTTC. It encodes CACSYSVWTAKETQYF.

This clonotype was seen at least ten times. This chain uses TRBV20-1 with TRBJ2-7; the match to TRBD2 covers 11 bases. V lost 6 bases, J lost 7 bases, and 11 bases stayed unmatched. Looked up from germline, CDR1 is DFQATT and CDR2 is SNEGSKA (reference sequence). This CDR3 region has 14 residues. DNA for the CDR3: TGCAGTGCAAGCGGGACTAGCGGACTTTGGGAGCAGTACTTC. Its protein is CSASGTSGLWEQYF.

This clonotype was found many times. V is TRBV3-1 and J is TRBJ1-3; D not certain. Looked up from germline, CDR1 is LGHDT and CDR2 is YNNKEL (reference sequence). The CDR3 runs to 14 residues. V lost 6 bases to trimming and J lost 0 bases, with 9 bases between them. The chain's CDR3 is CASRADASGNTIYF. CDR3 bases: TGTGCCAGCAGGGCAGACGCCTCTGGAAACACCATATATTTT. The variable domain in full, with the rest retrieved from reference TRBV3-1 and TRBJ1-3, is DTAVSQTPKYLVTQMGNDKSIKCEQNLGHDTMYWYKQDSKKFLKIMFSYNNKELIINETVPNRFSPKSPDKAHLNLHINSLELGDSAVYFCASRADASGNTIYFGEGSWLTVV.

This clonotype was seen at least ten times. The rearrangement joins TRBV15 to TRBJ2-7, with 7 bases matching TRBD2. In germline, CDR1 is LNHNV, CDR2 YYDKDF (reference sequence). The CDR3 extends over 15 amino acids. The V gene end was trimmed by 0 bases and the J gene end by 3 bases; junction bases not matched to a gene: 5. The CDR3 nucleotides read TGTGCCACCAGCAGAGAAGTGGGGACTAACTACGAGCAGTACTTC. Translation: CATSREVGTNYEQYF.

The chain carries TRBV7-1 and TRBJ2-7; weak D call: TRBD2 (5 bases). TRBV7-1 is designated an ORF whose function remains uncertain. There are 13 residues in the CDR3. V lost 6 bases, J lost 3 bases, and 12 bases lay in between. This CDR3 reads CASSEAADYEQYF. The CDR3 coding sequence is TGTGCCAGCAGTGAAGCGGCCGACTACGAGCAGTACTTC.

The genes are TRBV7-2 and TRBJ2-7; no firm D call. Per the germline V gene, CDR1 is SGHTA and CDR2 is FQGNSA. V lost 3 bases and J lost 5, with 5 bases in between. CDR3 size: 11 residues. CDR3 bases: TGTGCCAGCAGCTTTCAGAACGAGCAGTACTTC. Its protein is CASSFQNEQYF.

This clonotype was seen repeatedly, ten times or more. The V and J genes are TRBV12-3 or TRBV12-4 and TRBJ2-4; a weak D match, TRBD1 (5 bases). With 7 bases removed from V and 0 bases from J, the gap between germline ends came to 10 bases. The CDR3 covers 14 residues. The CDR3 loop is CASTWGIAKNIQYF. The CDR3 DNA reads TGTGCCAGCACTTGGGGCATAGCCAAAAACATTCAGTACTTC.

This clonotype occurred many times. The chain joins TRBV3-1 to TRBJ2-7; 7 bases fit TRBD1. The germline V gene encodes CDR1 LGHDT and CDR2 YNNKEL (reference sequence). CDR3 size: 14 residues. V trimming: 1 base; J trimming: 3 bases; junction bases outside the gene matches: 3. The CDR3, as DNA: TGTGCCAGCAGCCAAGGGACAGGCATCTACGAGCAGTACTTC. Translation gives CASSQGTGIYEQYF.

Ten or more counts support this clonotype. The gene calls are TRBV20-1 and TRBJ2-4; possibly TRBD2 for D (5 bases). The CDR3 runs to 12 residues. CDR1 and CDR2 (germline): DFQATT, SNEGSKA (reference sequence). V shed 2 bases and J shed 7 bases, with 9 bases lying between them. The CDR3 bases are TGCAGTGCTAGACCCAGCGGCAACATTCAGTACTTC. This translates into CSARPSGNIQYF.

This clonotype was counted at least ten times. The V gene is TRBV7-2, the J gene TRBJ2-5; TRBD2 matches at 9 bases. V lost 1 base and J lost 5; bases outside the gene matches: 11. The CDR3 sequence is 17 residues long. Germline V CDR1 and CDR2: SGHTA, FQGNSA. DNA of the CDR3: TGTGCCAGCAGCTTAGTGGGAAGAGGGGCGGGAGGGGAGACCCAGTACTTC. This codes for CASSLVGRGAGGETQYF.

The chain is built from TRBV6-2 or TRBV6-3 and TRBJ2-7; 10 bases are shared with TRBD2. The CDR3 spans 14 residues. The trim removed 2 bases at V and 6 bases at J, leaving 4 bases unmatched. Germline assignment: CDR1 MNHEY and CDR2 SVGEGT. CDR3 DNA: TGTGCCAGCAGTTACCTAGCGGGAGTACGCGAGCAGTACTTC. Its translation: CASSYLAGVREQYF.

The chain links TRBV6-1 to TRBJ1-1; 10 bases map to TRBD1. The CDR3 consists of 16 residues. The V gene end was trimmed by 5 bases and the J gene end by 0 bases; junction bases not matched to a gene: 6. Germline values: CDR1 MNHNS, CDR2 SASEGT. CDR3 residues: CASSLGTGALNTEAFF. The CDR3, as DNA: TGTGCCAGCAGTCTCGGGACAGGGGCTTTGAACACTGAAGCTTTCTTT.

This clonotype occurred a few times. The CDR3 reads CASSLEFTEAFF. The CDR3, as DNA: TGTGCCAGCAGTTTAGAATTTACTGAAGCTTTCTTT. The V gene is TRBV12-3 or TRBV12-4, the J gene TRBJ1-1; no firm D call. The CDR3 runs to 12 residues. Trimming took off 1 base at V and 5 bases at J, with 5 bases between the two ends.

This clonotype was detected many times. The rearrangement joins TRBV6-2 or TRBV6-3 to TRBJ2-1; 7 bases line up with TRBD2. The germline gives CDR1 MNHEY, CDR2 SVGEGT. The J segment lost 5 bases and the V segment lost 2 bases, leaving 9 bases of the junction unmatched. The CDR3 consists of 16 residues. CDR3: CASSYQAGDFNNEQFF. The CDR3 nucleotides are TGTGCCAGCAGTTACCAGGCGGGAGACTTCAACAATGAGCAGTTCTTC.

The V call is TRBV2, the J call TRBJ2-7; 12 nucleotides line up with TRBD2. CDR1 and CDR2 (germline): SNHLY, FYNNEI. The CDR3 is made up of 14 amino acids. After removal of 9 bases from V and 1 base from J, the junction contained 4 bases not matched to a gene. Here the CDR3 DNA reads TGTGCCAGTCTGACTAGCGGGAGATCCTACGAGCAGTACTTC. This codes for CASLTSGRSYEQYF.

The V gene is TRBV28, the J gene TRBJ1-3; D uncertain. The CDR3 covers 17 residues. CDR1 is MDHEN and CDR2 is SYDVKM in the germline V gene. Trimming shortened V by 4 bases and J by 0 bases, and 16 bases separated the two germline ends. The CDR3 loop reads CASSSILPGYSGNTIYF. CDR3 bases: TGTGCCAGCAGTTCTATTCTACCAGGATACTCTGGAAACACCATATATTTT. Filled out from reference TRBV28 and TRBJ1-3, the complete variable domain reads DVKVTQSSRYLVKRTGEKVFLECVQDMDHENMFWYRQDPGLGLRLIYFSYDVKMKEKGDIPEGYSVSREKKERFSLILESASTNQTSMYLCASSSILPGYSGNTIYFGEGSWLTVV.

This clonotype was seen many times. V gene TRBV7-2 combines with J gene TRBJ1-2; 9 nucleotides agree with TRBD1. Germline V gene data show CDR1 as SGHTA and CDR2 as FQGNSA. CDR3 length equals 15 residues. V trimming: 5 bases; J trimming: 2 bases; junction bases outside the gene matches: 6. The CDR3 DNA reads TGTGCCAGCAGCACCAGACAGGGGGGAAACTATGGCTACACCTTC. Translation: CASSTRQGGNYGYTF.

This clonotype was found many times. The chain recombines TRBV4-3 with TRBJ1-6, with D uncertain. The germline V and J ends were trimmed by 0 bases and 4 bases, with 7 bases remaining between them. Germline CDR1 LGHNA, CDR2 YSLEER. There are 15 residues in the CDR3. This CDR3 is CASSQDIRYNSPLHF. The CDR3 bases are TGCGCCAGCAGCCAAGATATCAGATATAATTCACCCCTCCACTTT.

This clonotype was seen at least ten times. The CDR3, as DNA: TGTGCCACCAGACCCCTCGACATGGCGGGGAAAAACTACGAGCAGTACTTC. Its protein is CATRPLDMAGKNYEQYF. The chain links TRBV15 to TRBJ2-7; D may be TRBD2 (6 bases). This CDR3 contains 17 residues. Trimming removed 6 bases from V and 3 bases from J, with 24 bases in between. CDR1 and CDR2 (germline): LNHNV, YYDKDF (reference sequence).

The chain links TRBV19 to TRBJ1-1; no clear D gene. This CDR3 region has 12 residues. Germline V CDR1 and CDR2: LNHDA, SQIVND (reference sequence). V was clipped by 6 bases and J by 3 bases, with 8 bases between them. The CDR3 region is CASSSSYTEAFF. The CDR3, as DNA: TGTGCCAGTAGCTCGAGTTACACTGAAGCTTTCTTT.

The rearrangement joins TRBV6-2 or TRBV6-3 to TRBJ1-1; TRBD1 aligns across 7 bases. With V trimmed by 5 bases and J by 4 bases, 1 base remained unmatched. The germline V gene has CDR1 MNHEY and CDR2 SVGEGT. The length of the CDR3 is 12 residues. The CDR3 loop is CASSDRVTEAFF. The CDR3 DNA reads as TGTGCCAGCAGTGACAGGGTCACTGAAGCTTTCTTT.

CDR3 in DNA: TGTGCCAGCAGCCCCATGGTGAATCAGGGAAAAGAGACCCAGTACTTC. It codes for CASSPMVNQGKETQYF. V is TRBV6-2 or TRBV6-3 and J is TRBJ2-5, with D tentatively TRBD1 (5 bases). Between the trimmed V and J ends, which lost 6 bases and 3 bases, there was a span of 20 bases. CDR3 length equals 16 residues. Germline-derived CDR1 and CDR2 are MNHEY and SVGEGT.